Listed below are T cell receptor beta chains from one sample, sequenced in a study of CD8+CD57+ T cells in acquired aplastic anemia. One entry per CDR3 protein results from TCRdb running MiXCR on the reads. The sample carries about 250,000 distinct CDR3 sequences, around half recorded once. Sequencing input: sorted CD4+, CD8+, or CD8+CD57+ T cells (not recorded which) from PBMCs. Receptors were obtained from a human donor with aplastic anemia. Both conserved end residues are part of each CDR3. A D gene is named only where the DNA matches it firmly. Clone size is given for some rows only: seen once, a few or many times, or a class if the clone is expanded.

v_call	d_call	clone_size	j_call	cdr3_aa	cdr3_nt
TRBV7-2	.	.	TRBJ2-1	CASSLLALHNEQFF	TGTGCCAGCAGCTTACTAGCGCTCCACAATGAGCAGTTCTTC
TRBV9	TRBD1	many	TRBJ1-3	CASSGTGEYAGNTIYF	TGTGCCAGCAGCGGGACAGGGGAATACGCTGGAAACACCATATATTTT
TRBV7-8	TRBD2	few	TRBJ2-1	CASRDSGSGEQFF	TGTGCCAGCAGGGATAGCGGGAGTGGTGAGCAGTTCTTC
TRBV2	.	.	TRBJ1-4	CASSAGAPTNEKLFF	TGTGCCAGCAGTGCAGGGGCTCCAACTAATGAAAAACTGTTTTTT
TRBV6-6	TRBD2	.	TRBJ2-1	CASSPWAGEFF	TGTGCCAGCAGCCCCTGGGCGGGGGAATTCTTC
TRBV10-2	.	few	TRBJ1-1	CASRRRPAREDITLNTEAFF	TGTGCCAGCAGGAGAAGGCCGGCTCGAGAGGATATAACCTTGAACACTGAAGCTTTCTTT
TRBV10-3	.	.	TRBJ2-3	CAISPLVTGTDTQYF	TGTGCCATCAGCCCACTAGTAACAGGCACAGATACGCAGTATTTT
TRBV15	TRBD1	.	TRBJ2-7	CATSRDVGQGYEQYF	TGTGCCACCAGCAGAGATGTGGGACAGGGTTACGAGCAGTACTTC
TRBV11-2	.	many	TRBJ1-1	CASSTLGGRYTEAFF	TGTGCCAGCAGCACCCTGGGGGGGCGGTACACTGAAGCTTTCTTT
TRBV5-8	.	many	TRBJ2-6	CASSIGTLGANVLTF	TGTGCCAGCAGCATCGGGACATTGGGGGCCAACGTCCTGACTTTC
TRBV19	TRBD1	.	TRBJ1-3	CASSPTGALSGNTIYF	TGTGCCAGCTCCCCCACAGGGGCCCTCTCTGGAAACACCATATATTTT
TRBV20-1	.	.	TRBJ1-1	CSARDLNRVTEAFF	TGCAGTGCTAGAGATTTAAACAGGGTCACTGAAGCTTTCTTT
TRBV20-1	.	.	TRBJ2-7	CSARDLQGYRQYF	TGCAGTGCTAGAGATCTCCAGGGATATAGGCAGTACTTC
TRBV11-2	.	.	TRBJ2-1	CASSYGPFAYNEQFF	TGTGCCAGCAGTTATGGTCCTTTTGCCTACAATGAGCAGTTCTTC
TRBV5-1	TRBD2	many	TRBJ2-1	CASSLEASGRINEQFF	TGCGCCAGCAGCTTGGAGGCTAGCGGGAGGATCAATGAGCAGTTCTTC
TRBV9	.	many	TRBJ1-6	CASSVGSNGPLNSPLHF	TGTGCCAGCAGCGTAGGATCAAATGGGCCGCTTAATTCACCCCTCCACTTT
TRBV7-7	.	few	TRBJ2-2	CASSHRGAGELFF	TGTGCCAGCAGCCACCGTGGGGCCGGGGAGCTGTTTTTT
TRBV6-5	TRBD1	many	TRBJ1-2	CASSPEPPEDRGHGYTF	TGTGCCAGCAGCCCGGAACCACCCGAGGACAGGGGGCACGGCTACACCTTC
TRBV5-6	.	.	TRBJ1-4	CASSLAPRAGFEKLFF	TGTGCCAGCAGCTTGGCCCCCCGCGCAGGGTTTGAAAAACTGTTTTTT
TRBV11-2	.	.	TRBJ2-3	CAGTFTDTQYF	TGTGCCGGCACCTTCACAGATACGCAGTATTTT
TRBV7-9	.	few	TRBJ2-5	CASSPGLSQETQYF	TGTGCCAGCAGCCCTGGACTTAGCCAAGAGACCCAGTACTTC
TRBV9	TRBD2	.	TRBJ2-1	CASSVGLAASYNEQFF	TGTGCCAGCAGCGTCGGACTAGCGGCCTCCTACAATGAGCAGTTCTTC
TRBV12-3/TRBV12-4	TRBD2	many	TRBJ2-5	CASSWGGEAQYF	TGTGCCAGCAGTTGGGGGGGGGAGGCCCAGTACTTC
TRBV6-1	.	.	TRBJ1-1	CASGDPGENTEAFF	TGTGCCAGCGGTGACCCAGGGGAGAACACTGAAGCTTTCTTT
TRBV7-9	TRBD2	many	TRBJ2-7	CASSLSLAGTYEQYF	TGTGCCAGCAGCTTAAGCCTAGCGGGGACTTACGAGCAGTACTTC
TRBV6-2/TRBV6-3	.	.	TRBJ1-2	CASSYRSVAGPYGYTF	TGTGCCAGCAGTTACAGGTCCGTAGCAGGCCCCTACGGCTACACCTTC